Shown below are 27 T cell receptor beta chains from a single sample sequenced in a study of T cells in Graves' hyperthyroidism and ophthalmopathy. Amplification of TCR beta CDR3 regions was performed using RNA transcripts as template. First-round RT-PCR targeting the TCR CDR3 was performed with the HTBI primer set. TCRdb reprocessed the multiplex PCR reads via MiXCR and lists one record per CDR3 protein. The sample has 450,000 to 700,000 distinct CDR3 sequences; under 60% are singletons. Sequencing was done on a sample of peripheral blood or thyroid tissue (not recorded which). All receptors come from an adult woman with Graves' disease, either hyperthyroidism or ophthalmopathy (not recorded which).

V gene TRBV10-3 combines with J gene TRBJ2-5, with D perhaps assigned TRBD1 or TRBD2 (5 bases each). The CDR3 is 12 amino acids. The germline CDR1 and CDR2 sequences are ENHRY and SYGVKD. This CDR3 reads CAISTRDGTQYF. Here the CDR3 DNA reads TGTGCTATATCGACACGGGACGGGACCCAGTACTTC.

In its sample, this clonotype was seen a few times. As DNA, the CDR3 is TGTGCCAGCAGTGAAGCGTCGAGGGCAACTGAAGCTTTCTTT. Its protein is CASSEASRATEAFF. The V call is TRBV6-1, the J call TRBJ1-1; D ambiguous. V was shortened by 0 bases and J by 5 bases, with 10 bases between the two germline ends. The CDR3 totals 14 residues. Germline lookup yields CDR1 MNHNS and CDR2 SASEGT.

This sequence joins TRBV10-3 and TRBJ1-1; 9 bases agree with TRBD1. V trimming: 5 bases; J trimming: 4 bases; junction bases outside the gene matches: 5. Per the germline V gene, CDR1 is ENHRY and CDR2 is SYGVKD. The CDR3 has 14 amino acids. In DNA, the CDR3 is TGTGCCATCAGTCCACCGGGACAGGGCACTGAAGCTTTCTTT. Its protein is CAISPPGQGTEAFF.

This clonotype was seen ten or more times. The V call is TRBV7-2, the J call TRBJ1-1; 8 bases match TRBD1. This CDR3 region has 15 residues. Germline V lookup: CDR1 SGHTA, CDR2 FQGNSA. The V and J ends lost 1 base and 5 bases, in that order; junction bases with no gene match: 6. In DNA form, the CDR3 reads TGTGCCAGCAGCTTAGGAATAAACAGGGGGACTGAAGCTTTCTTT. This encodes CASSLGINRGTEAFF. Full variable domain (outside the CDR3, taken from reference TRBV7-2 and TRBJ1-1): GAGVSQSPSNKVTEKGKDVELRCDPISGHTALYWYRQSLGQGLEFLIYFQGNSAPDKSGLPSDRFSAERTGGSVSTLTIQRTQQEDSAVYLCASSLGINRGTEAFFGQGTRLTVV.

J is TRBJ1-2 and V is TRBV7-2, with D maybe TRBD1 (5 bases). CDR1 and CDR2 (germline): SGHTA, FQGNSA. The V and J ends lost 4 bases and 4 bases respectively, with 16 bases between them. There are 15 residues in the CDR3. The chain's CDR3 is CASSSGRGRSYGYTF. The CDR3, as DNA: TGTGCCAGCAGCTCCGGCCGGGGACGGAGCTATGGCTACACCTTC.

This clonotype was detected a few times. One end of the junction is discordant with germline, which a read error may explain. The chain uses TRBV24-1 and TRBJ1-3, with a tentative D call TRBD1 (6 bases). Germline lookup yields CDR1 KGHDR and CDR2 SFDVKD. This CDR3 spans 15 amino acids. CDR3 protein: CATSDLRGYGNTVYF. The CDR3 DNA reads as TGTGCTACCAGTGATTTAAGGGGGTACGGAAACACCGTATATTTT.

Points on this clonotype: A read error may explain this, as a much larger clone is one base away. The chain has TRBV2 and TRBJ2-5, with D possibly matching TRBD2 (5 bases). Per germline, CDR1 SNHLY and CDR2 FYNNEI. The CDR3 extends over 12 amino acids. Written as DNA, the CDR3 is TGTGCCAGCAGTTCGGTTTGGGAGACCCGGTACTTC. This sequence encodes CASSSVWETRYF. The whole variable domain, remainder taken from reference TRBV2 and TRBJ2-5, is EPEVTQTPSHQVTQMGQEVILRCVPISNHLYFYWYRQILGQKVEFLVSFYNNEISEKSEIFDDQFSVERPDGSNFTLKIRSTKLEDSAMYFCASSSVWETRYFGPGTRLLVL.

Points on this clonotype: Germline is not matched at one junction end, which may reflect a read error. The V and J genes are TRBV29-1 and TRBJ2-2, with D possibly matching TRBD2 (5 bases). Germline V gene sequence: CDR1 SQVTM, CDR2 ANQGSEA. The CDR3 has 13 amino acids. The CDR3 sequence: CSVKGTSAGKLFF. The CDR3 DNA sequence: TGCAGCGTAAAGGGAACGTCAGCCGGGAAGCTGTTTTTT.

As concerns this clonotype: Since a much larger clone is just one base distant, this may be a read error. In DNA form, the CDR3 reads TGCAGTTCGGGGGCTTACGGGACTCATAACGAGCAGTACTTC. Translating it yields CSSGAYGTHNEQYF. The chain couples TRBV20-1 to TRBJ2-7, with D perhaps given as TRBD1 or TRBD2 (6 bases each). The CDR3 runs to 14 residues. Trimming removed 8 bases at V and 5 bases at J, with 22 bases between. The germline V gene encodes CDR1 DFQATT and CDR2 SNEGSKA (reference sequence).

This clonotype has more than one count but fewer than ten. The chain uses TRBV10-3 and TRBJ1-1; D perhaps matches TRBD1 (6 bases). The CDR3 has 14 amino acids. Germline V gene lookup returns CDR1 ENHRY and CDR2 SYGVKD. V gave up 4 bases and J gave up 1 base, with 10 bases separating them. This chain's CDR3 is CAISAQGSNTEAFF. DNA of the CDR3: TGTGCCATCAGTGCACAGGGATCGAACACTGAAGCTTTCTTT.

This clonotype was observed at least ten times. The chain joins TRBV15 to TRBJ2-7; TRBD1 or TRBD2 may be the D gene (5 bases each). V was shortened by 0 bases and J by 4 bases, with 7 bases between the two germline ends. Germline values: CDR1 LNHNV, CDR2 YYDKDF (reference sequence). This CDR3 region has 13 residues. CDR3 nucleotides: TGTGCCACCAGCAGAGATTGGGGGTACGAGCAGTACTTC. Translated, it gives CATSRDWGYEQYF.

There are many counts of this clonotype. The rearrangement uses TRBV7-9 and TRBJ1-1; D uncertain. CDR1 is SEHNR and CDR2 is FQNEAQ in the germline V gene (reference sequence). The V end lost 2 bases, the J end lost 5 bases, and 12 bases lay between the germline ends. CDR3 length: 14 amino acids. The CDR3 protein is CASSLHGGPTEAFF. The CDR3 DNA reads as TGTGCCAGCAGCTTACATGGAGGGCCTACTGAAGCTTTCTTT.

This clonotype has at least ten counts. The genes are TRBV9 and TRBJ2-7, with TRBD2 identical over 8 bases. CDR3 length: 15 residues. Per the germline V gene, CDR1 is SGDLS and CDR2 is YYNGEE. After removal of 3 bases from V and 4 bases from J, the junction contained 9 bases not matched to a gene. CDR3 amino acids: CASSDGGGAYYEQYF. In DNA, the CDR3 is TGTGCCAGCAGCGACGGGGGGGGCGCCTATTACGAGCAGTACTTC.

This clonotype was detected only a few times. CDR3 region: CASSFGGEAFF. The CDR3 DNA is TGTGCCAGCAGCTTTGGGGGAGAAGCTTTCTTT. This chain uses TRBV7-2 with TRBJ1-1; the D gene is possibly TRBD1 (5 bases). The CDR3 has 11 amino acids. Per germline, CDR1 SGHTA and CDR2 FQGNSA. The germline V and J ends were trimmed by 3 bases and 8 bases, with 7 bases remaining between them. Full variable domain (remainder filled in from reference TRBV7-2 and TRBJ1-1): GAGVSQSPSNKVTEKGKDVELRCDPISGHTALYWYRQSLGQGLEFLIYFQGNSAPDKSGLPSDRFSAERTGGSVSTLTIQRTQQEDSAVYLCASSFGGEAFFGQGTRLTVV.

The V call is TRBV11-2, the J call TRBJ2-5; tentatively, D is TRBD1 or TRBD2 (5 bases each). The CDR3 spans 14 residues. Germline V gene sequence: CDR1 SGHAT, CDR2 FQNNGV. Trimming removed 3 bases at V and 4 bases at J, with 12 bases between. CDR3 region: CASSFDRGIETQYF. DNA for the CDR3: TGTGCCAGCAGCTTCGACCGGGGCATAGAGACCCAGTACTTC.

CDR3 amino acids: CASSGPYALDGYTF. The CDR3 DNA is TGTGCCAGCAGCGGCCCCTACGCTCTTGATGGCTACACCTTC. The rearrangement links TRBV25-1 to TRBJ1-2; D uncertain. The CDR3 length is 14 residues. Germline V gene data show CDR1 as MGHDK and CDR2 as SYGVNS. V shed 6 bases and J shed 6 bases, with 17 bases lying between them.

At least ten counts were recorded for this clonotype. The chain recombines TRBV20-1 with TRBJ1-2; no reliable D call. This CDR3 spans 13 amino acids. V was pared by 4 bases and J by 5 bases, with 14 bases between. The germline gives CDR1 DFQATT, CDR2 SNEGSKA (reference sequence). The CDR3 DNA follows: TGCAGTGCTACTGGTTCAGCGGGATATGGCTACACCTTC. Amino acids: CSATGSAGYGYTF.

This clonotype was counted many times. The rearrangement joins TRBV9 to TRBJ1-2; 7 bases fit TRBD1. The CDR3 is made up of 17 amino acids. V lost 0 bases to trimming and J lost 8 bases; unmatched junction nucleotides: 16. CDR1 and CDR2 (germline): SGDLS, YYNGEE. CDR3 loop: CASSVASFRGGVEGYTF. DNA for the CDR3: TGTGCCAGCAGCGTAGCTAGTTTTCGAGGGGGCGTGGAGGGCTACACCTTC.

This clonotype was recorded at least ten times. The chain links TRBV15 to TRBJ2-2, with D hard to call. The CDR3 runs to 17 residues. The V gene's germline CDR1 is LNHNV and CDR2 YYDKDF (reference sequence). Trimming pared 4 bases from V and 1 base from J, leaving 16 bases between. Here the CDR3 reads CATSIPIGRLNTGELFF. Written as DNA, the CDR3 is TGTGCCACCAGCATCCCTATTGGCAGGCTGAACACCGGGGAGCTGTTTTTT. Drawing the rest from reference TRBV15 and TRBJ2-2, the complete variable domain is DAMVIQNPRYQVTQFGKPVTLSCSQTLNHNVMYWYQQKSSQAPKLLFHYYDKDFNNEADTPDNFQSRRPNTSFCFLDIRSPGLGDTAMYLCATSIPIGRLNTGELFFGEGSRLTVL.

This clonotype was counted once. The chain carries TRBV29-1 and TRBJ2-1, with D uncertain. This CDR3 contains 11 residues. Per the germline V gene, CDR1 is SQVTM and CDR2 is ANQGSEA. Trimming removed 4 bases from V and 6 bases from J, with 7 bases in between. CDR3 sequence: CSVGVLNEQFF. In DNA form, the CDR3 reads TGCAGCGTTGGGGTTCTCAATGAGCAGTTCTTC.

This clonotype has a count of ten or more. This sequence joins TRBV7-8 and TRBJ2-7; D perhaps matches TRBD1 (6 bases). Germline V lookup: CDR1 SGHVS, CDR2 FQNEAQ. CDR3 size: 13 residues. V shed 4 bases and J shed 4 bases, with 11 bases lying between them. The CDR3 DNA is TGTGCCAGCAGCTCGGACAGAGTTTACGAGCAGTACTTC. This gives the protein CASSSDRVYEQYF. Supplemented by reference TRBV7-8 and TRBJ2-7, the full variable domain reads GAGVSQSPRYKVAKRGQDVALRCDPISGHVSLFWYQQALGQGPEFLTYFQNEAQLDKSGLPSDRFFAERPEGSVSTLKIQRTQQEDSAVYLCASSSDRVYEQYFGPGTRLTVT.

This clonotype has just a few counts. The chain combines TRBV28 with TRBJ1-5; D may be TRBD1 (5 bases). V lost 6 bases to trimming and J lost 3 bases, with 18 bases between them. Germline CDR1 reads MDHEN; CDR2 reads SYDVKM. This CDR3 is built from 16 residues. CDR3 sequence reads: CASRGGAGHFNQPQHF. CDR3 bases: TGTGCCAGCAGGGGAGGAGCAGGGCATTTCAATCAGCCCCAGCATTTT.

This rearrangement joins TRBV20-1 to TRBJ1-5; D not resolved. From germline, CDR1 is DFQATT and CDR2 SNEGSKA (reference sequence). Trimming shortened V by 3 bases and J by 4 bases, and 16 bases separated the two germline ends. The CDR3 has 15 residues. The CDR3 loop is CSASSISRRNQPQHF. DNA for the CDR3: TGCAGTGCTAGTTCTATCAGTCGCCGTAATCAGCCCCAGCATTTT.

Details on this clonotype: The germline gene is not matched at one end of the junction; a read error may be the cause. The rearrangement uses TRBV5-1 and TRBJ1-1, with no clear D. This CDR3 spans 14 amino acids. CDR1 SGHRS and CDR2 YFSETQ come from the germline V gene. CDR3 bases: TGCGCCAGCAGCTTTCCTTACAAGAACACTGAAGCCTTCTTT. Translating it yields CASSFPYKNTEAFF.

V is TRBV4-1 and J is TRBJ2-7; 7 bases line up with TRBD1. CDR1 and CDR2 (germline): MGHRA, YSYEKL. There are 14 residues in the CDR3. Trimming took 1 base from V and 4 from J; bases not matched to a gene: 4. As DNA, the CDR3 is TGCGCCAGCAGCCAAGGGCAGGGGGAGTACGAGCAGTACTTC. Its protein product is CASSQGQGEYEQYF.

The V and J genes are TRBV7-9 and TRBJ1-2; D is undetermined. Between the trimmed V and J ends, which lost 3 bases and 8 bases, there was a span of 16 bases. CDR1 is SEHNR, CDR2 FQNEAQ, per germline (reference sequence). The CDR3 extends over 14 amino acids. For the CDR3, the DNA is TGTGCCAGCAGCTTGGAGGCAGGATTAACGGGCTACACCTTC. It encodes CASSLEAGLTGYTF.

The V gene is TRBV10-3, the J gene TRBJ1-1; 12 positions agree with TRBD1. Germline CDR1 and CDR2: ENHRY and SYGVKD. The CDR3 runs to 15 residues. With 11 bases clipped from V and 3 bases from J, the junction kept 10 bases outside the gene matches. The CDR3 DNA reads as TGTGCCTCGAAGGGACAGGGGGCCGGGGACACTGAAGCTTTCTTT. This encodes CASKGQGAGDTEAFF.